This T cell receptor (beta chain) was recovered during a study of prognosis after radiotherapy for stage I lung cancer. About the study: Metastases at distant sites emerged in a handful of patients after radiotherapy, at a median of 7 months, whereas approximately 16 showed no significant progression. Study-wide results and limits: After stereotactic body radiation therapy, median unique TCR clones were roughly 6,500, down from some 10,000.

The genomic DNA TCR beta CDR3 region underwent two rounds of multiplex PCR. With primers specific to each TRBV and TRBJ gene, the first-round PCR was performed. MiXCR was run by TCRdb on the multiplex PCR reads, yielding one entry per CDR3 protein. The table shows tens of thousands of distinct CDR3 sequences, with roughly 45% occurring only once. Germline CDR1 SQVTM, CDR2 ANQGSEA. There are 14 residues in the CDR3. With 3 bases clipped from V and 0 bases from J, the junction kept 4 bases outside the gene matches. In its sample, this clonotype was seen a few times. What it binds is not known. Here the sequenced sample was PBMCs, taken before or after stereotactic body radiation therapy (not recorded which). The rearrangement uses TRBV29-1 and TRBJ2-5; 7 nucleotides agree with TRBD1. This clonotype originated in a donor aged 50 or older with non-small cell lung cancer. CDR3: CSVEDRSYQETQYF. As DNA, the CDR3 is TGCAGCGTTGAGGACAGGTCGTACCAAGAGACCCAGTACTTC.